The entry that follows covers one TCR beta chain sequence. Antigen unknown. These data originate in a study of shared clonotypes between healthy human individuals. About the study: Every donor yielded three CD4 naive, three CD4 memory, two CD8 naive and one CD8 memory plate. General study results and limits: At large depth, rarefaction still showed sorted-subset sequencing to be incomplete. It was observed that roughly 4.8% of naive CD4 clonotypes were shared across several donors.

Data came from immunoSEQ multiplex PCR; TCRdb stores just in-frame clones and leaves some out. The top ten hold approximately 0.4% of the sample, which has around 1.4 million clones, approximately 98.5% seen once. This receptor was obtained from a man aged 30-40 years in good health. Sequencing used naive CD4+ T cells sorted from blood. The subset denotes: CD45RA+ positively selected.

This chain's CDR3 is CASRTPGDEQFF. CDR3 nucleotides: TGTGCCAGCCGAACCCCAGGGGATGAGCAGTTCTTC. The gene calls are TRBV27 and TRBJ2-1, with D possibly TRBD1 on 6 matching bases. V lost 8 bases and J 8 bases, leaving 13 bases between the germline ends. The CDR3 has 12 amino acids. Germline assignment: CDR1 MNHEY and CDR2 SMNVEV (reference sequence).